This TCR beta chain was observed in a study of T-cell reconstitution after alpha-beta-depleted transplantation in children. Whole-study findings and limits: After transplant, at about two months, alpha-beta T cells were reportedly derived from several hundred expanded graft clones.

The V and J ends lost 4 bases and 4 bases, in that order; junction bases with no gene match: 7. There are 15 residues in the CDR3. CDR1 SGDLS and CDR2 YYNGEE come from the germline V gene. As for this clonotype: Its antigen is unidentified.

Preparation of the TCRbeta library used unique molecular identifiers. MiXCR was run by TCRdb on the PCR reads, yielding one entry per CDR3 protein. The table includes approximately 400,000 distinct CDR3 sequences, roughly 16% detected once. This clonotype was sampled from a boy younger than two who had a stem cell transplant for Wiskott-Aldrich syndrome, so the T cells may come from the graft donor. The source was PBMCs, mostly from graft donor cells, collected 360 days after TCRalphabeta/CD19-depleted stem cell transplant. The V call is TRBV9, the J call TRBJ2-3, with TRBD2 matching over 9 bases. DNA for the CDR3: TGTGCCAGCAGCATAAGCGGGGGGAGGGCAGATACGCAGTATTTT. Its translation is CASSISGGRADTQYF. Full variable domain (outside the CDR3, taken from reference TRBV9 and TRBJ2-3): DSGVTQTPKHLITATGQRVTLRCSPRSGDLSVYWYQQSLDQGLQFLIQYYNGEERAKGNILERFSAQQFPDLHSELNLSSLELGDSALYFCASSISGGRADTQYFGPGTRLTVL.